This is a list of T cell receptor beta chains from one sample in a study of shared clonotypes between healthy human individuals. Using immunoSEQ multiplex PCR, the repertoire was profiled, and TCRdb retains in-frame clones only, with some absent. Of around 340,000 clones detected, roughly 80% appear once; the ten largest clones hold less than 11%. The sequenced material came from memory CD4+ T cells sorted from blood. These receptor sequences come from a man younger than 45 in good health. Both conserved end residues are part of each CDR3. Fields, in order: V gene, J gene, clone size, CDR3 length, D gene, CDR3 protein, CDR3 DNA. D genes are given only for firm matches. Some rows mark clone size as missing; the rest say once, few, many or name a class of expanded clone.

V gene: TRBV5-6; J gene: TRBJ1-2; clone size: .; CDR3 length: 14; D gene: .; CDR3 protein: CASSLVGPAGGYTF; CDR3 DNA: TGTGCCAGCAGCTTGGTGGGCCCGGCGGGGGGCTACACCTTC
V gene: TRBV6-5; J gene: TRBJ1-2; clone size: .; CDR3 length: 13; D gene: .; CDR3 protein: CASSNQENYGYTF; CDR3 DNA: TGTGCCAGCAGTAACCAGGAGAACTATGGCTACACCTTC
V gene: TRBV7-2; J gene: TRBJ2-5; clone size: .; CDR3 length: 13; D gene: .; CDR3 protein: CASSFSSVETQYF; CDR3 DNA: TGTGCCAGCAGCTTCTCTAGCGTAGAGACCCAGTACTTC
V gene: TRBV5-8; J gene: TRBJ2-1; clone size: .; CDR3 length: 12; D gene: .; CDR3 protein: CASSLVKREQFF; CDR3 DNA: TGTGCCAGCAGCTTAGTTAAGAGAGAGCAGTTCTTC
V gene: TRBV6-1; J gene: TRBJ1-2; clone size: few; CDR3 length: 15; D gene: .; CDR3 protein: CASSRDLGTAYGYTF; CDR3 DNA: TGTGCCAGCAGCCGGGACCTCGGGACCGCCTATGGCTACACCTTC
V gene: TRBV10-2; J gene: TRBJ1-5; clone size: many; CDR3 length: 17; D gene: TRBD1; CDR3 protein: CASRARTGGTQNQPQHF; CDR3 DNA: TGCGCCAGCAGGGCTCGGACAGGGGGGACCCAAAATCAGCCCCAGCATTTT
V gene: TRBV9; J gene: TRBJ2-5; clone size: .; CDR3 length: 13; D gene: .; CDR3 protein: CASSSSDGETQYF; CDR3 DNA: TGTGCCAGCAGCTCCTCGGACGGGGAGACCCAGTACTTC
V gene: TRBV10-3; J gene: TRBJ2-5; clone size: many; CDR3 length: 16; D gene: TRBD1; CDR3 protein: CAIGVGQSEGSGTQYF; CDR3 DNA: TGTGCCATAGGGGTGGGACAGTCCGAGGGCTCGGGGACCCAGTACTTC
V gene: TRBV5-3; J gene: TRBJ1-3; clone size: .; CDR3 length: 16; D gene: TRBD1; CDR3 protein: CARSLVTGGSGNTIYF; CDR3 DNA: TGTGCCAGAAGCTTGGTGACAGGGGGCTCTGGAAACACCATATATTTT
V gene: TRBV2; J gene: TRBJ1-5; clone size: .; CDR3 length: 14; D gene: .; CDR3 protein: CASSGVGPNQPQHF; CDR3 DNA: TGTGCCAGCAGTGGTGTGGGCCCCAATCAGCCCCAGCATTTT
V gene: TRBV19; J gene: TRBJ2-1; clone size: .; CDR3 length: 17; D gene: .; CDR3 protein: CASSIGRLLHSYNEQFF; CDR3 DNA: TGTGCCAGTAGTATAGGGAGACTACTCCACTCCTACAATGAGCAGTTCTTC
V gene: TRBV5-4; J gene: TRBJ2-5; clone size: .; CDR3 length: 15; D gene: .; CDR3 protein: CASSLAGLTQETQYF; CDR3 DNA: TGTGCCAGCAGCTTGGCAGGACTAACCCAAGAGACCCAGTACTTC
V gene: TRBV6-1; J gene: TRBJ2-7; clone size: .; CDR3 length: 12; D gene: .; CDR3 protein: CASSESFYEQYF; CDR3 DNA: TGTGCCAGCAGTGAATCATTTTACGAGCAGTACTTC
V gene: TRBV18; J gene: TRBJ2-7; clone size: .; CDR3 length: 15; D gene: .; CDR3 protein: CASSPPALVDYEQYF; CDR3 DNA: TGTGCCAGCTCACCACCGGCCCTTGTCGACTACGAGCAGTACTTC
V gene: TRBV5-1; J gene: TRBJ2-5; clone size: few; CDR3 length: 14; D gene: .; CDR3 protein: CASSPGQVGETQYF; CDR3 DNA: TGCGCCAGCAGCCCCGGACAAGTGGGGGAGACCCAGTACTTC
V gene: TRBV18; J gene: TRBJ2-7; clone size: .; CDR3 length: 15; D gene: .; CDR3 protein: CASSPPGFSSYEQYF; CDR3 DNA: TGTGCCAGCTCACCACCAGGGTTCAGCTCCTACGAGCAGTACTTC
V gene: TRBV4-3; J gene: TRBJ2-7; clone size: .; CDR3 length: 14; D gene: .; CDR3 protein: CASSLQRGAHEQYF; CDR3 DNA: TGCGCCAGCAGCCTTCAACGGGGGGCCCACGAGCAGTACTTC
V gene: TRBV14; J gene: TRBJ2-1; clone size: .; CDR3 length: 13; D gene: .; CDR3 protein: CASSRGQSDEQFF; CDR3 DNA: TGTGCCAGCAGCCGCGGACAGTCCGATGAGCAGTTCTTC
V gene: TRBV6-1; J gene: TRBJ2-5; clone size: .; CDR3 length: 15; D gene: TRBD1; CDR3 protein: CASTKGWDREQTQYF; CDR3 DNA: TGTGCCAGCACAAAAGGGTGGGACAGGGAACAGACCCAGTACTTC
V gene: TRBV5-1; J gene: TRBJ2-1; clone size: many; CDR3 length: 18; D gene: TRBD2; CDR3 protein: CASSTGTSGPPSYNEQFF; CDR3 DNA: TGCGCCAGCAGTACCGGGACTAGCGGGCCACCTTCCTACAATGAGCAGTTCTTC
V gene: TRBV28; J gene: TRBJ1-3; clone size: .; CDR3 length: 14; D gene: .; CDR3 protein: CASSSTGTGNTIYF; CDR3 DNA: TGTGCCAGCAGTTCCACGGGGACTGGAAACACCATATATTTT
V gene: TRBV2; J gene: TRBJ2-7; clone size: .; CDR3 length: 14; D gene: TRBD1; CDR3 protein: CASSFGTGAYEQYF; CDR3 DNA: TGTGCCAGCAGTTTCGGGACAGGGGCCTACGAGCAGTACTTC
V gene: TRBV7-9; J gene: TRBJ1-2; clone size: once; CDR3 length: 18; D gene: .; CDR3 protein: CASSLAGPLGGIENGYTF; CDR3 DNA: TGTGCCAGCAGCTTAGCGGGCCCCCTGGGAGGAATTGAGAATGGCTACACCTTC
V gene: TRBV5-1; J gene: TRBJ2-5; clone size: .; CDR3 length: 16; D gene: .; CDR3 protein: CASSLAGGSILETQYF; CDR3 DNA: TGCGCCAGCAGCTTGGCCGGCGGGTCGATCCTAGAGACCCAGTACTTC
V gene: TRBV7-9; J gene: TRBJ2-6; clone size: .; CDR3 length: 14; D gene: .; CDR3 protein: CASSLVAGANVLTF; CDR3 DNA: TGTGCCAGCAGCTTAGTAGCTGGGGCCAACGTCCTGACTTTC
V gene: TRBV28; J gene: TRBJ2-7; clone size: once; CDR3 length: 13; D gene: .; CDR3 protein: CASSLVQSYEQYF; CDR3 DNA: TGTGCCAGCAGTTTGGTACAGAGCTACGAGCAGTACTTC
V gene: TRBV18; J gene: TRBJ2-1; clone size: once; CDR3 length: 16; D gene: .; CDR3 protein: CASSSERRGFYNEQFF; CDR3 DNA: TGTGCCAGCTCATCCGAGAGGAGGGGGTTTTACAATGAGCAGTTCTTC
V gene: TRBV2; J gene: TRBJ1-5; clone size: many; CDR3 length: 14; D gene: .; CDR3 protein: CASNEGQNNQPQHF; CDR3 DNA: TGTGCCAGCAATGAAGGACAGAACAATCAGCCCCAGCATTTT
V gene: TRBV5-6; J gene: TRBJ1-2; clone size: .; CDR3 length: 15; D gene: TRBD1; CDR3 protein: CASSADRGRGYGYTF; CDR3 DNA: TGTGCCAGCAGCGCGGACAGGGGACGGGGCTATGGCTACACCTTC
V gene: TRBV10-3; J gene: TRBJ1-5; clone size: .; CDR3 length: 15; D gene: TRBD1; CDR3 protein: CAISESGTDNQPQHF; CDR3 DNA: TGTGCCATCAGTGAGTCTGGGACAGACAATCAGCCCCAGCATTTT
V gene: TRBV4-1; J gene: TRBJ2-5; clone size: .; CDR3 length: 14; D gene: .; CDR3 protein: CASSQDRGQETQYF; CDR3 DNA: TGCGCCAGCAGCCAGGATAGGGGGCAAGAGACCCAGTACTTC
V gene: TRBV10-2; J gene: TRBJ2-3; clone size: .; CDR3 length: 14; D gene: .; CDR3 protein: CASSPVGAADTQYF; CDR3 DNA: TGCGCCAGCAGTCCTGTTGGGGCGGCAGATACGCAGTATTTT
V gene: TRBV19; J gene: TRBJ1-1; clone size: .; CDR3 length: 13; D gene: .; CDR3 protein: CASSSGPGTEAFF; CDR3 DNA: TGTGCCAGTAGTTCCGGACCCGGGACTGAAGCTTTCTTT